Following are 6 T cell receptor beta chains from one sample sequenced in a study of identical twins. One entry per CDR3 protein, called by TCRdb with MiXCR from the 5' RACE reads. The data hold about 890,000 distinct CDR3 sequences, with 9% to 15% observed a single time. These records were also assigned to another study, of yellow fever vaccine responses in identical twins.

The sequenced material came from PBMCs. The receptors derive from a woman aged 18-30 years in good health.

In its sample, this clonotype was seen a few times. This chain joins TRBV15 and TRBJ1-6; TRBD1 might be the D (5 bases). V dropped 3 bases and J dropped 7 bases, with 10 bases sitting between them. Germline V CDR1 and CDR2: LNHNV, YYDKDF (reference sequence). This CDR3 region has 14 residues. CDR3 DNA sequence: TGTGCCACCAGCAGCGGCAGGGCAAATTCACCCCTCCACTTT. It translates to CATSSGRANSPLHF.

This clonotype appeared a few times. The rearrangement links TRBV5-1 to TRBJ2-1, with TRBD2 identical over 12 bases. Germline-derived CDR1 and CDR2 are SGHRS and YFSETQ. The CDR3 is made up of 17 amino acids. The J segment lost 7 bases and the V segment lost 3 bases, leaving 11 bases of the junction unmatched. CDR3 DNA: TGCGCCAGCAGCTACCGGACTAGCGGGGAGGTACTGAATGAGCAGTTCTTC. Its protein product is CASSYRTSGEVLNEQFF.

The table lists this clonotype with a few counts. This sequence joins TRBV7-2 and TRBJ2-5; perhaps TRBD2 as D (6 bases). The CDR3 is made up of 15 amino acids. CDR1 is SGHTA and CDR2 is FQGNSA in the germline V gene. The germline V and J ends were trimmed by 2 bases and 6 bases, with 16 bases remaining between them. CDR3 loop: CASSLSLLGGKTQYF. The CDR3 DNA reads as TGTGCCAGCAGCTTAAGTTTATTGGGGGGAAAGACCCAGTACTTC.

This clonotype was recorded a few times. The chain carries TRBV5-1 and TRBJ1-6; D is possibly TRBD1 (5 bases). The germline V gene encodes CDR1 SGHRS and CDR2 YFSETQ. The CDR3 length is 12 residues. Trimming pared 6 bases from V and 14 bases from J, leaving 15 bases between. CDR3 in amino acids: CASNNGAGSLHF. DNA of the CDR3: TGCGCCAGCAACAATGGGGCGGGATCCCTCCACTTT.

This clonotype was seen ten or more times. The rearrangement joins TRBV7-2 to TRBJ2-2; 9 positions match TRBD2. After removal of 1 base from V and 4 bases from J, the junction contained 4 bases not matched to a gene. Per germline, CDR1 SGHTA and CDR2 FQGNSA. The CDR3 contains 16 residues. The CDR3 region is CASSLDLRGGTGELFF. CDR3 in DNA: TGTGCCAGCAGCTTAGATTTGCGGGGGGGCACCGGGGAGCTGTTTTTT. The variable domain in full, with the rest retrieved from reference TRBV7-2 and TRBJ2-2, is GAGVSQSPSNKVTEKGKDVELRCDPISGHTALYWYRQSLGQGLEFLIYFQGNSAPDKSGLPSDRFSAERTGGSVSTLTIQRTQQEDSAVYLCASSLDLRGGTGELFFGEGSRLTVL.

This sequence joins TRBV9 and TRBJ2-1, with TRBD2 matching 8 bases. The CDR3 loop spans 16 amino acids. Germline CDR1 SGDLS, CDR2 YYNGEE. With V trimmed by 3 bases and J by 7 bases, 12 bases remained unmatched. The CDR3 coding sequence is TGTGCCAGCAGCGCGAGGGCCAGCGGGAGTCCAAATGAGCAGTTCTTC. Protein sequence: CASSARASGSPNEQFF.